This passage covers 24 T cell receptor beta chains from one sample sequenced in a study of blood T cells in healthy people across ages. Through a sample-barcoded 5' primer and a J-beta primer mix, a second PCR was run for about 7 to 12 cycles. MiXCR, run by TCRdb on the 5' RACE reads, gives a single entry per CDR3 protein. The table includes just under 550,000 distinct CDR3 sequences, around 24% detected once. Another study also made use of these data, one on T cells of mothers and their children.

Material: blood. The receptors originated from a boy aged 5 to 17 in good health.

V usage is TRBV6-2 or TRBV6-3 and J usage is TRBJ1-1; maybe TRBD1 (6 bases). The V and J ends lost 6 bases and 4 bases respectively, with 21 bases between them. The CDR3 is made up of 16 amino acids. Germline CDR1 is MNHEY and CDR2 is SVGEGT. The CDR3 DNA is TGTGCCAGCAGGGAAAACCTTCAGGGGAGCCGCACTGAAGCTTTCTTT. Translating it yields CASRENLQGSRTEAFF.

The chain uses TRBV4-3 and TRBJ2-7; tentatively, D is TRBD2 (7 bases). Germline-derived CDR1 and CDR2 are LGHNA and YSLEER. This CDR3 region has 16 residues. V was trimmed by 0 bases and J by 3 bases, leaving 15 bases between them. CDR3 residues: CASSQDLGGGDYEQYF. CDR3 nucleotide sequence: TGCGCCAGCAGCCAAGATCTAGGGGGGGGAGACTACGAGCAGTACTTC.

This chain uses TRBV6-5 with TRBJ1-1; a weak D match, TRBD1 (5 bases). The germline CDR1 and CDR2 sequences are MNHEY and SVGAGI. Trimming pared 6 bases from V and 0 bases from J, leaving 14 bases between. The CDR3 runs 15 residues. CDR3 DNA: TGTGCCAGCAGGGTGGGGGGGGTCATGAACACTGAAGCTTTCTTT. It yields the protein CASRVGGVMNTEAFF.

A few counts support this clonotype. This chain uses TRBV9 with TRBJ1-2, with D hard to call. The germline V gene encodes CDR1 SGDLS and CDR2 YYNGEE. V was cut by 0 bases and J by 8 bases, with 17 bases left in between. The CDR3 length is 15 residues. This CDR3 is CASSVGGSNLRGYTF. The CDR3 DNA follows: TGTGCCAGCAGCGTAGGCGGCAGCAACCTAAGGGGCTACACCTTC.

This clonotype was detected ten times or more. The chain is built from TRBV7-2 and TRBJ2-1, with 12 bases that match TRBD2. CDR3 size: 17 residues. With V trimmed by 3 bases and J by 8 bases, 11 bases remained unmatched. CDR1 SGHTA and CDR2 FQGNSA come from the germline V gene. CDR3 sequence reads: CASSFPTSGGTRDEQFF. CDR3 coding DNA: TGTGCCAGCAGCTTCCCGACTAGCGGGGGCACCAGGGATGAGCAGTTCTTC.

This clonotype has only a few counts. The chain is built from TRBV28 and TRBJ2-6; D may be TRBD2 (5 bases). Between the trimmed V and J ends, which lost 6 bases and 1 base, there was a span of 13 bases. Germline CDR1 MDHEN, CDR2 SYDVKM. This CDR3 comprises 16 residues. CDR3 bases: TGTGCCAGCAGGTTACGGGGATCGTCTGGGGCCAACGTCCTGACTTTC. Amino acids: CASRLRGSSGANVLTF.

This clonotype was seen more than once but under ten times. The CDR3 bases are TGTGCCAGCTCACCTTCGCGGTACCTGGATTCACCCCTCCACTTT. This sequence encodes CASSPSRYLDSPLHF. The V gene is TRBV18, the J gene TRBJ1-6, with D unclear. The V gene's germline CDR1 is KGHSH and CDR2 LQKENI. The CDR3 is 15 residues long. V was cut by 3 bases and J by 8 bases, with 14 bases left in between. Looking up the rest from reference TRBV18 and TRBJ1-6 gives the full variable domain: NAGVMQNPRHLVRRRGQEARLRCSPMKGHSHVYWYRQLPEEGLKFMVYLQKENIIDESGMPKERFSAEFPKEGPSILRIQQVVRGDSAAYFCASSPSRYLDSPLHFGNGTRLTVT.

There are a few counts of this clonotype. The chain joins TRBV6-5 to TRBJ2-5, with D perhaps matching TRBD1 or TRBD2 (6 bases each). Germline V gene data show CDR1 as MNHEY and CDR2 as SVGAGI. The CDR3 is made up of 13 amino acids. Trimming pared 6 bases from V and 5 bases from J, leaving 13 bases between. The CDR3: CASRPGEVETQYF. CDR3 nucleotides: TGTGCCAGCAGGCCAGGGGAGGTGGAGACCCAGTACTTC.

This clonotype occurred many times. The V gene is TRBV5-1, the J gene TRBJ2-1; maybe TRBD1 (6 bases). Germline V CDR1 and CDR2: SGHRS, YFSETQ. The CDR3 covers 15 residues. V dropped 0 bases and J dropped 3 bases, with 10 bases sitting between them. The CDR3 bases are TGCGCCAGCAGCTTGGTGAGAGGGGGCTACAATGAGCAGTTCTTC. This sequence encodes CASSLVRGGYNEQFF.

The J gene is TRBJ2-1, the V gene TRBV7-9; D possibly matches TRBD1 or TRBD2 (7 bases each). V gave up 5 bases and J gave up 7 bases, with 15 bases separating them. CDR3 size: 14 residues. Germline-derived CDR1 and CDR2 are SEHNR and FQNEAQ (reference sequence). The CDR3 loop is CASSASGGGNEQFF. CDR3 DNA: TGTGCCAGCAGCGCCTCAGGGGGGGGGAATGAGCAGTTCTTC. The complete variable domain, with remaining parts taken from reference TRBV7-9 and TRBJ2-1, reads DTGVSQNPRHKITKRGQNVTFRCDPISEHNRLYWYRQTLGQGPEFLTYFQNEAQLEKSRLLSDRFSAERPKGSFSTLEIQRTEQGDSAMYLCASSASGGGNEQFFGPGTRLTVL.

This clonotype has a handful of counts. The rearrangement uses TRBV27 and TRBJ1-2; D may be TRBD1 (5 bases). The CDR3 consists of 14 residues. Trimming stripped 3 bases from V and 2 bases from J, with 10 bases between. CDR1 is MNHEY and CDR2 is SMNVEV in the germline V gene (reference sequence). For the CDR3, the DNA is TGTGCCAGCAGTTTTCAGGGTCCCAACTATGGCTACACCTTC. It specifies CASSFQGPNYGYTF.

This clonotype was seen only once. The conserved phenylalanine or tryptophan is not found at the CDR3 terminus, so this likely reflects a read error. V and J are TRBV28 and TRBJ2-4; perhaps TRBD1 as D (6 bases). CDR1 is MDHEN and CDR2 is SYDVKM in the germline V gene. This CDR3 is built from 13 residues. V lost 5 bases and J lost 11, with 16 bases in between. The CDR3 region is CASSETGSAVQYC. The CDR3 region has the DNA TGTGCCAGCAGTGAAACAGGGAGCGCGGTTCAGTACTGC.

The chain has TRBV29-1 and TRBJ1-2; D unclear. CDR3 length equals 15 residues. Germline CDR1 is SQVTM and CDR2 is ANQGSEA. The V gene lost 3 bases and the J gene lost 0 bases, with 14 bases spanning the gap. The CDR3 region has the DNA TGCAGCGTTGAGTTTGCTAGTGAAACTAACTATGGCTACACCTTC. Amino acid sequence: CSVEFASETNYGYTF.

The gene calls are TRBV29-1 and TRBJ2-1; 11 nucleotides line up with TRBD2. V shed 7 bases and J 0 bases; nucleotides not matched to a gene: 2. The CDR3 is made up of 14 amino acids. Germline V CDR1 and CDR2: SQVTM, ANQGSEA. The CDR3, as DNA: TGCAGCGGGGGACTAGCGGTCTCCTACAATGAGCAGTTCTTC. This translates into CSGGLAVSYNEQFF.

This clonotype was recorded at least ten times. The chain links TRBV7-8 to TRBJ1-1; no definite D call. CDR3 length: 14 residues. V lost 5 bases and J lost 1, with 11 bases in between. CDR1 is SGHVS and CDR2 is FQNEAQ in the germline V gene. The CDR3 spells CASSAPFANTEAFF. CDR3 bases: TGTGCCAGCAGCGCCCCCTTCGCGAACACTGAAGCTTTCTTT.

This clonotype was seen ten or more times. V and J are TRBV28 and TRBJ2-5; D not certain. The CDR3 spans 12 residues. The V gene's germline CDR1 is MDHEN and CDR2 SYDVKM. With 7 bases removed from V and 5 bases from J, the gap between germline ends came to 11 bases. CDR3 loop: CASNVATETQYF. The CDR3 nucleotides read TGTGCCAGCAACGTTGCGACGGAGACCCAGTACTTC.

The rearrangement joins TRBV6-1 to TRBJ1-2; the D gene is possibly TRBD1 (6 bases). Germline CDR1 reads MNHNS; CDR2 reads SASEGT. The CDR3 sequence is 14 residues long. With 5 bases removed from V and 4 bases from J, the gap between germline ends came to 14 bases. The CDR3 protein is CASSRAGELYGYTF. The CDR3 DNA reads as TGTGCCAGCAGTCGGGCAGGGGAGCTCTATGGCTACACCTTC.

The chain combines TRBV4-3 with TRBJ1-1; no firm D call. This CDR3 has 15 amino acids. The V end lost 1 base, the J end lost 1 base, and 10 bases lay between the germline ends. Germline assignment: CDR1 LGHNA and CDR2 YSLEER. As DNA, the CDR3 is TGCGCCAGCAGCCAAGTCTCGGGTGAGAACACTGAAGCTTTCTTT. Amino acids: CASSQVSGENTEAFF.

This clonotype showed up just a few times. This CDR3 reads CAWSSGSGVNEQFF. CDR3 sequence (DNA): TGTGCCTGGAGTAGCGGGAGCGGGGTCAATGAGCAGTTCTTC. V usage is TRBV30 and J usage is TRBJ2-1, with 8 positions matching TRBD2. J gave up 6 bases and V 2 bases, and 6 bases lay outside the gene matches. The CDR3 extends over 14 amino acids. Germline lookup yields CDR1 GTSNPN and CDR2 SVGIG (reference sequence).

V usage is TRBV27 and J usage is TRBJ1-4; no definite D call. Deletions cut 8 bases from V and 10 bases from J, with 17 bases between. The V gene's germline CDR1 is MNHEY and CDR2 SMNVEV (reference sequence). The CDR3 contains 13 residues. The CDR3 DNA reads TGTGCCAGCGGTAGAACCCCTGGGAGAAAACTGTTTTTT. Its protein is CASGRTPGRKLFF.

The chain recombines TRBV20-1 with TRBJ1-1; no reliable D call. V was trimmed by 3 bases and J by 6 bases, leaving 11 bases between them. The length of the CDR3 is 12 residues. Germline V CDR1 and CDR2: DFQATT, SNEGSKA (reference sequence). CDR3 in DNA: TGCAGTGCTAGTTTGGGAGACTCTGAAGCTTTCTTT. The encoded protein is CSASLGDSEAFF.

The chain employs TRBV5-6 and TRBJ2-1, with a possible D match to TRBD2 (6 bases). CDR3 length equals 19 residues. V was cut by 1 base and J by 1 base, with 21 bases left in between. Looked up from germline, CDR1 is SGHDT and CDR2 is YYEEEE. The CDR3 spells CASSLRRFLAKNSYNEQFF. DNA for the CDR3: TGTGCCAGCAGCTTGCGGCGCTTTCTAGCGAAGAATTCCTACAATGAGCAGTTCTTC. The full variable domain, completed using reference TRBV5-6 and TRBJ2-1, is DAGVTQSPTHLIKTRGQQVTLRCSPKSGHDTVSWYQQALGQGPQFIFQYYEEEERQRGNFPDRFSGHQFPNYSSELNVNALLLGDSALYLCASSLRRFLAKNSYNEQFFGPGTRLTVL.

This clonotype was picked up a small number of times. The junction shows a germline mismatch at one end, possibly a read error. The V and J genes are TRBV4-3 and TRBJ1-4, with 7 bases lining up with TRBD1. Per the germline V gene, CDR1 is LGHNA and CDR2 is YSLEER. This CDR3 spans 15 amino acids. The CDR3 loop is CASGQESRGLWKLFF. CDR3 DNA sequence: TGCGCCAGCGGCCAAGAGTCAAGGGGGCTTTGGAAACTGTTTTTT.

The chain couples TRBV7-9 to TRBJ1-4; the match to TRBD1 covers 9 bases. The V gene end was trimmed by 1 base and the J gene end by 5 bases; junction bases not matched to a gene: 5. This CDR3 has 16 amino acids. Germline CDR1 SEHNR, CDR2 FQNEAQ (reference sequence). Here the CDR3 reads CASSLDWGTGNEKLFF. The DNA for the CDR3 is TGTGCCAGCAGCTTAGATTGGGGGACAGGGAATGAAAAACTGTTTTTT.